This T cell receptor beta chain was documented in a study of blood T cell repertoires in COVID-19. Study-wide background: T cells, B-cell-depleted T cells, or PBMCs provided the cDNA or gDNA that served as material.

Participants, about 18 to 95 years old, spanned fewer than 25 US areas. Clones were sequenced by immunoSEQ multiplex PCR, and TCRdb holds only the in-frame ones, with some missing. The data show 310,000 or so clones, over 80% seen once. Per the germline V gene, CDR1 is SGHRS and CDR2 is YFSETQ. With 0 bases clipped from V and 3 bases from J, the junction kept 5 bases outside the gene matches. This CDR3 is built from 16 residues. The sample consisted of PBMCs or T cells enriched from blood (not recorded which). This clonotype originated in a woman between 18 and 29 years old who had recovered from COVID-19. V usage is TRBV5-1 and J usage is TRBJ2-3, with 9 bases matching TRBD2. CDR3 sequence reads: CASSLEVAGVTDTQYF. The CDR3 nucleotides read TGCGCCAGCAGCTTGGAGGTAGCGGGAGTAACAGATACGCAGTATTTT.